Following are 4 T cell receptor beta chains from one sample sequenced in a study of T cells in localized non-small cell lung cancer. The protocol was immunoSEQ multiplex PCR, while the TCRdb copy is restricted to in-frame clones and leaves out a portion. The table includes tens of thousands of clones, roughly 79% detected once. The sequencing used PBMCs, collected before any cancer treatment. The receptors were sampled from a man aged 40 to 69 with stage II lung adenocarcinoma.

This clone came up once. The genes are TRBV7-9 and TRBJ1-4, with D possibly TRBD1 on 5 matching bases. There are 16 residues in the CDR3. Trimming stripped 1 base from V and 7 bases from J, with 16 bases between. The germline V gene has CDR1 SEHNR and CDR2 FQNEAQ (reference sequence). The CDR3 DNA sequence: TGTGCCAGCAGCTTAGGGCTTGGGGCGAGGGGTGAAAAACTGTTTTTT. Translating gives CASSLGLGARGEKLFF.

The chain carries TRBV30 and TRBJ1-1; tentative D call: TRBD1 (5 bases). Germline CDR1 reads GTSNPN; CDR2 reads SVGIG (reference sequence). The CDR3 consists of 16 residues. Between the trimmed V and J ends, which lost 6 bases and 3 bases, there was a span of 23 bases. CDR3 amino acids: CACSPGPPLGYTEAFF. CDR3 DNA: TGTGCCTGCTCTCCGGGACCGCCTTTAGGGTACACTGAAGCTTTCTTT. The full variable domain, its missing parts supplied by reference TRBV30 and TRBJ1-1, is SQTIHQWPATLVQPVGSPLSLECTVEGTSNPNLYWYRQAAGRGLQLLFYSVGIGQISSEVPQNLSASRPQDRQFILSSKKLLLSDSGFYLCACSPGPPLGYTEAFFGQGTRLTVV.

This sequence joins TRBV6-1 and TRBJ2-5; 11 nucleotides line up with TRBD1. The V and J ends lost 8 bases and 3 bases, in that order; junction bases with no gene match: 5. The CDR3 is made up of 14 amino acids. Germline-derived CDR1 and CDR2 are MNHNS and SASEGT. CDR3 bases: TGTGCCAGCGCTCGGACAGGGGGCAAAGAGACCCAGTACTTC. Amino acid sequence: CASARTGGKETQYF.

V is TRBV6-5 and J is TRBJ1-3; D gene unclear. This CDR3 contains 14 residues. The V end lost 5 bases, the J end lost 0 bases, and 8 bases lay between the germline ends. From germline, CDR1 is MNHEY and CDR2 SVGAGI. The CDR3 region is CASSPWNSGNTIYF. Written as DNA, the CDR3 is TGTGCCAGCAGTCCCTGGAACTCTGGAAACACCATATATTTT.